This T cell receptor beta chain stems from a study of T cell clones after liver transplantation. Study information: Third-party-reactive TCRbeta sequences from pre-transplant mixed lymphocyte reactions served as antigen-independent comparators.

Measured with immunoSEQ multiplex PCR; TCRdb has only the in-frame clones, and not every one. The repertoire consists of tens of thousands of clones, with approximately 84% occurring once and the leading ten covering 7.5% to 10%. The CDR3 covers 16 residues. V dropped 1 base and J dropped 7; count of bases not matched to a gene: 7. CDR1 and CDR2 from the germline V gene are SGDLS and YYNGEE. This clone appeared once. The sequencing used CD4+ T cells from blood, collected before liver transplant. The gene calls are TRBV9 and TRBJ2-2; 10 bases align to TRBD2. This clonotype originated in a human donor who received a liver transplant. CDR3 nucleotides: TGTGCCAGCAGCGTATCACTAGCGGGAAACGGCGGGGAGCTGTTTTTT. Translation: CASSVSLAGNGGELFF.